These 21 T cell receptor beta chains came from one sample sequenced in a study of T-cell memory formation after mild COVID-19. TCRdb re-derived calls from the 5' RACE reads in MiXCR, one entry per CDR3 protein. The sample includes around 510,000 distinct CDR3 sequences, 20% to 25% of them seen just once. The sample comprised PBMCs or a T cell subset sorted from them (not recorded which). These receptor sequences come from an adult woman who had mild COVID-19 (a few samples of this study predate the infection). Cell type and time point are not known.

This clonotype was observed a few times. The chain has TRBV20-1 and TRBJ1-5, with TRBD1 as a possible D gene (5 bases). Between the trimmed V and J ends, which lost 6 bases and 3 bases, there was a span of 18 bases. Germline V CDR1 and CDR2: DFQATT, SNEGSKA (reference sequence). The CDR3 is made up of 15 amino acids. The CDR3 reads CSAKEAGGANQPQHF. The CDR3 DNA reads TGCAGTGCCAAAGAGGCCGGCGGGGCCAATCAGCCCCAGCATTTT.

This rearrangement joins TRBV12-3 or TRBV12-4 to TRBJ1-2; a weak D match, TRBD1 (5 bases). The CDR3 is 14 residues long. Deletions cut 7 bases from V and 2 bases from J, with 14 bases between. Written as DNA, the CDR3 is TGTGCCAGCACCCTGATGGGGCGAAACTATGGCTACACCTTC. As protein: CASTLMGRNYGYTF.

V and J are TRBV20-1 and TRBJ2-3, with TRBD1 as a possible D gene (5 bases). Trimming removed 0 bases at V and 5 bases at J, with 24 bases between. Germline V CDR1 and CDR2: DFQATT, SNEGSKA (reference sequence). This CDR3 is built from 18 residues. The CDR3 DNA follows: TGCAGTGCTAGAGATCCCACCTTAAAGGGGCAGGTGAGAGATACGCAGTATTTT. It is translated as CSARDPTLKGQVRDTQYF.

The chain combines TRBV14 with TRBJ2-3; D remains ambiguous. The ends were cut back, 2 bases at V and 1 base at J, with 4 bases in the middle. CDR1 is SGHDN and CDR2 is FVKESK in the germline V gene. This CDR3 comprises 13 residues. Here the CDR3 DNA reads TGTGCCAGCAGCCAAATCGGCACAGATACGCAGTATTTT. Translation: CASSQIGTDTQYF. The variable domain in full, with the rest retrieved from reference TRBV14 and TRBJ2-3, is EAGVTQFPSHSVIEKGQTVTLRCDPISGHDNLYWYRRVMGKEIKFLLHFVKESKQDESGMPNNRFLAERTGGTYSTLKVQPAELEDSGVYFCASSQIGTDTQYFGPGTRLTVL.

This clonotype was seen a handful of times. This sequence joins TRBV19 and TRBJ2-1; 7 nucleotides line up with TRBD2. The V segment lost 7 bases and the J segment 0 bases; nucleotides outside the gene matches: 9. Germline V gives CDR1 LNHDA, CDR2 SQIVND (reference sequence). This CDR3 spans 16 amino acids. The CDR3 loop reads CASNSLGGSSYNEQFF. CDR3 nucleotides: TGTGCCAGTAACAGCCTGGGCGGGAGCTCCTACAATGAGCAGTTCTTC.

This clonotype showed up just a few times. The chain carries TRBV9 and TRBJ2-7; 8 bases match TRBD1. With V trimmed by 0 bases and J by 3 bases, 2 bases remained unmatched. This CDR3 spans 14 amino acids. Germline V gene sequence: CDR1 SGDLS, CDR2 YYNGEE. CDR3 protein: CASSVATGGYEQYF. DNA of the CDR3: TGTGCCAGCAGCGTAGCCACAGGGGGCTACGAGCAGTACTTC.

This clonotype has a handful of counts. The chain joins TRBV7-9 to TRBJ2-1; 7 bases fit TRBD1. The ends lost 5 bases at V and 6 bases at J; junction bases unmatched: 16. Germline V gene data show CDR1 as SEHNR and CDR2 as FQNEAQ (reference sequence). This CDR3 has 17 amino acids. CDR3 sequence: CASSGDGTDLIVNEQFF. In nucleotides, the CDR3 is TGTGCCAGCAGCGGCGACGGGACAGACCTAATAGTCAATGAGCAGTTCTTC.

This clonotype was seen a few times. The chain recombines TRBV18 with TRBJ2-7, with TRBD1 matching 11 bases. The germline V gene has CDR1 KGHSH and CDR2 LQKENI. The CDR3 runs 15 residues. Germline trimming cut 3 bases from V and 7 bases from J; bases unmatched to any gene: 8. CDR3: CASSPPGQGVREQYF. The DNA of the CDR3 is TGTGCCAGCTCACCCCCGGGACAGGGGGTAAGGGAGCAGTACTTC.

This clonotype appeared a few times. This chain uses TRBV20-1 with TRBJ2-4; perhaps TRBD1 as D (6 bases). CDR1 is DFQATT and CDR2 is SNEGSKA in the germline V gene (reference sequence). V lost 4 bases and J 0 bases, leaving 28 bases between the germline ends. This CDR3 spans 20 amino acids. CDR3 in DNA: TGCAGTGCTACCCTCACGTTGAGGACAGTTCGTCCGCTAGCCAAAAACATTCAGTACTTC. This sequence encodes CSATLTLRTVRPLAKNIQYF.

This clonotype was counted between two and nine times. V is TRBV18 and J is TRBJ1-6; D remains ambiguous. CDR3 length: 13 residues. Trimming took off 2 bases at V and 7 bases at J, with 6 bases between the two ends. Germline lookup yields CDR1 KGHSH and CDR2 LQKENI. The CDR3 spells CASSPKGNSPLHF. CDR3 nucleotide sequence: TGTGCCAGCTCACCAAAGGGCAATTCACCCCTCCACTTT. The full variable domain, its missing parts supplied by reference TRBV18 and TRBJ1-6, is NAGVMQNPRHLVRRRGQEARLRCSPMKGHSHVYWYRQLPEEGLKFMVYLQKENIIDESGMPKERFSAEFPKEGPSILRIQQVVRGDSAAYFCASSPKGNSPLHFGNGTRLTVT.

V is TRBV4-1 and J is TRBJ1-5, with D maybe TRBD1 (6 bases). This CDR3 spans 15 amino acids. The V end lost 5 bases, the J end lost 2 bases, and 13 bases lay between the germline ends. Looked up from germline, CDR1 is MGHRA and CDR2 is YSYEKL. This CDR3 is CASSLNRVRNQPQHF. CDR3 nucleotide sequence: TGCGCCAGCAGCTTAAACAGGGTGCGCAATCAGCCCCAGCATTTT.

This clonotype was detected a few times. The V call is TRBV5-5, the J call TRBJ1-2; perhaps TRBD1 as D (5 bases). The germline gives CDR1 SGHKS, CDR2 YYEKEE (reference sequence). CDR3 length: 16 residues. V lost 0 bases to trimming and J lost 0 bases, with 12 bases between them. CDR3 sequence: CASSLGTQTSNYGYTF. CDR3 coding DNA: TGTGCCAGCAGCTTGGGGACACAGACTTCTAACTATGGCTACACCTTC.

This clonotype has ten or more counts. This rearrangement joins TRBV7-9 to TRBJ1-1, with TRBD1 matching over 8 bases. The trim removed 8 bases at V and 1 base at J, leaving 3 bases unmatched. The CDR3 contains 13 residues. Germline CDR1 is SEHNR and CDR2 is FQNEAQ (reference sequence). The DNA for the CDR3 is TGTGCCAGCCGGGGACAGGAGAACACTGAAGCTTTCTTT. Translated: CASRGQENTEAFF. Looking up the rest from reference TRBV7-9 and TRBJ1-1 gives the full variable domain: DTGVSQNPRHKITKRGQNVTFRCDPISEHNRLYWYRQTLGQGPEFLTYFQNEAQLEKSRLLSDRFSAERPKGSFSTLEIQRTEQGDSAMYLCASRGQENTEAFFGQGTRLTVV.

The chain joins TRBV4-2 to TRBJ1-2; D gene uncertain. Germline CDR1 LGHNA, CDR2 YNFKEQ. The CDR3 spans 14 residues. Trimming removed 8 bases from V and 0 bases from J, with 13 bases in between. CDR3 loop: CASSAVESNYGYTF. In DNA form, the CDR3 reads TGTGCCAGCTCAGCCGTGGAGTCTAACTATGGCTACACCTTC.

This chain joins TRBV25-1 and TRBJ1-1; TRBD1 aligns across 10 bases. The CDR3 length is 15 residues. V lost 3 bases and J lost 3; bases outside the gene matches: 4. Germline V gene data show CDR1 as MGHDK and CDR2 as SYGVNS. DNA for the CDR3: TGTGCCAGCAGTGAGAGGACAGGGGGGTACACTGAAGCTTTCTTT. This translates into CASSERTGGYTEAFF. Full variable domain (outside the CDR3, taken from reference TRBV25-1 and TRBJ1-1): EADIYQTPRYLVIGTGKKITLECSQTMGHDKMYWYQQDPGMELHLIHYSYGVNSTEKGDLSSESTVSRIRTEHFPLTLESARPSHTSQYLCASSERTGGYTEAFFGQGTRLTVV.

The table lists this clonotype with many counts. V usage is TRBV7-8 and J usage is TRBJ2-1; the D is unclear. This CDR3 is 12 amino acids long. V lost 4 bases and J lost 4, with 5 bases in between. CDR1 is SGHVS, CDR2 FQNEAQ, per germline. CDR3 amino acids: CASSSRYNEQFF. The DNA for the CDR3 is TGTGCCAGCAGCTCGAGATACAATGAGCAGTTCTTC.

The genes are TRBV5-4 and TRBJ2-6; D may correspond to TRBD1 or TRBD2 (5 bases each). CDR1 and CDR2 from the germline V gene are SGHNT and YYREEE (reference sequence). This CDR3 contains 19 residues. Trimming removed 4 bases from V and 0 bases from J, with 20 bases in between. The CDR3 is CASSPLGGWKSSGANVLTF. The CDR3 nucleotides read TGTGCCAGCAGCCCTCTTGGGGGATGGAAAAGCTCTGGGGCCAACGTCCTGACTTTC.

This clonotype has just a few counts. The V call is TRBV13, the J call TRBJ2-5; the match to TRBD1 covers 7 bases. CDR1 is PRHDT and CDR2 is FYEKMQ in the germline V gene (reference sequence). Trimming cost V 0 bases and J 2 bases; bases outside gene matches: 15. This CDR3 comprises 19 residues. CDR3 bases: TGTGCCAGCAGCTTAGGGGTCAGTCTGGGACAGAGACTACAAGAGACCCAGTACTTC. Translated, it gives CASSLGVSLGQRLQETQYF.

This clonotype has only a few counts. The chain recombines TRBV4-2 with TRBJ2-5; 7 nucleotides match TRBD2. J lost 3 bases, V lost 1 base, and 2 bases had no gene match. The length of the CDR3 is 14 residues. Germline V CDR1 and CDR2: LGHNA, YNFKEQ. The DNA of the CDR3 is TGTGCCAGCAGCCAAGCCGGGGGGAAAGAGACCCAGTACTTC. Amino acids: CASSQAGGKETQYF.

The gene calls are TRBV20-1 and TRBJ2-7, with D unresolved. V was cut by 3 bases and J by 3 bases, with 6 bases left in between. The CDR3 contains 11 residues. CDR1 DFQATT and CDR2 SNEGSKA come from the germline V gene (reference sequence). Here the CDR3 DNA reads TGCAGTGCTAGTCTCGACTACGAGCAGTACTTC. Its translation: CSASLDYEQYF.

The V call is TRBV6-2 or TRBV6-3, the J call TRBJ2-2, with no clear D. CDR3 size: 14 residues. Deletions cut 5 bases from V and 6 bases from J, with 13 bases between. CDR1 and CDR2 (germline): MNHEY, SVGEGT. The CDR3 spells CASSTSRTAGELFF. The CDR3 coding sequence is TGTGCCAGCAGTACAAGTCGGACGGCCGGGGAGCTGTTTTTT.